This T cell receptor beta chain derives from a study of molecular identifiers for immune sequencing clone quantification. From the PCR reads, TCRdb called clonotypes with MiXCR, one entry per CDR3 protein. The sample carries 85,000 to 120,000 distinct CDR3 sequences, about 32% recorded once. This CDR3 is 14 amino acids long. Per the germline V gene, CDR1 is DFQATT and CDR2 is SNEGSKA (reference sequence). The authors gated naive CD8 T cells as CD8+CD4-CCR7+CD45RA+ for sorting. This clonotype came up many times. One end of the junction varies from germline; a read error may be responsible. The sequencing input was naive CD8+ T cells from blood, with Jurkat cell RNA spiked in. Described subset: FACS-sorted CD8+CD4-CCR7+CD45RA+ naive T cells. The clonotype comes from a human donor in good health. Some libraries in this study had Jurkat cell RNA spiked in. The J gene is TRBJ2-7, the V gene TRBV20-1; a possible D gene is TRBD2 (5 bases). CDR3 residues: CSARVDGVGYEQYF. The DNA of the CDR3 is TGCAGTGCTAGAGTTGACGGGGTCGGCTACGAGCAGTACTTT.